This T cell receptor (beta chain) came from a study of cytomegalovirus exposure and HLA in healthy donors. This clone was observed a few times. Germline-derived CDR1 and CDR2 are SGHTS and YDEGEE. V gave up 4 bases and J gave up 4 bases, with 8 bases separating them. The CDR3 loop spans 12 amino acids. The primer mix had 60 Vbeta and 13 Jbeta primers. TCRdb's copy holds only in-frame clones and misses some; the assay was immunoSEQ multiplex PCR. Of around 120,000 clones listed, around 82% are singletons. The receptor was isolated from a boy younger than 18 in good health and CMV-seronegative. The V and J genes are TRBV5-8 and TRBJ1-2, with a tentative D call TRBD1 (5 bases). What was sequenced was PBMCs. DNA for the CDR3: TGTGCCAGCAGCGACAGACCCTATGGCTACACCTTC. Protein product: CASSDRPYGYTF. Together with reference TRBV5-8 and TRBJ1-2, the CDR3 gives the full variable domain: EAGVTQSPTHLIKTRGQQATLRCSPISGHTSVYWYQQALGLGLQFLLWYDEGEERNRGNFPPRFSGRQFPNYSSELNVNALELEDSALYLCASSDRPYGYTFGSGTRLTVV.